This T cell receptor (beta chain) was sequenced during a study of cytomegalovirus exposure and HLA in healthy donors. Both 60 Vbeta primers and 13 Jbeta primers went into the PCR. Sequencing was performed with immunoSEQ multiplex PCR; in TCRdb, only in-frame clones are kept and a portion is missing. The sample lists fewer than 200,000 clones; over 60% were seen once. Germline CDR1 and CDR2: SGHRS and YFSETQ. The CDR3 extends over 14 amino acids. J gave up 4 bases and V 4 bases, and 6 bases lay outside the gene matches. The TCR sequence derives from a girl aged 10-17 years in good health and CMV-seronegative. Sequenced input: PBMCs. The J gene is TRBJ1-2, the V gene TRBV5-1; 8 positions match TRBD1. The CDR3, as DNA: TGCGCCAGCAGCCCGGACAGGGTGCCCTATGGCTACACCTTC. It codes for CASSPDRVPYGYTF.